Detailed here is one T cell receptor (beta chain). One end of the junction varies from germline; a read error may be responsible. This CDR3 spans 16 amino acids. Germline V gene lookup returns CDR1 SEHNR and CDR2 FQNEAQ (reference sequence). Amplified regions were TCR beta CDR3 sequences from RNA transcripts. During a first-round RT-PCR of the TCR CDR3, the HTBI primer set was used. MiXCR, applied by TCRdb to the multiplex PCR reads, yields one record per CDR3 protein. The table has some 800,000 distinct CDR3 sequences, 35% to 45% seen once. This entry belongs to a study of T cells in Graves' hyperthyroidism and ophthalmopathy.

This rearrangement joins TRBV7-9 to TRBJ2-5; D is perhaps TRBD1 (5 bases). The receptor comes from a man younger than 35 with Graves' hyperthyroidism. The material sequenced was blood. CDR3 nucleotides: TGTGCCAGCAGCCCCGACAGTTCCCTCTACCAAGAGACTCAGTACTTC. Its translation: CASSPDSSLYQETQYF. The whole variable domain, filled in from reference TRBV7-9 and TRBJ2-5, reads DTGVSQNPRHKITKRGQNVTFRCDPISEHNRLYWYRQTLGQGPEFLTYFQNEAQLEKSRLLSDRFSAERPKGSFSTLEIQRTEQGDSAMYLCASSPDSSLYQETQYFGPGTRLLVL.